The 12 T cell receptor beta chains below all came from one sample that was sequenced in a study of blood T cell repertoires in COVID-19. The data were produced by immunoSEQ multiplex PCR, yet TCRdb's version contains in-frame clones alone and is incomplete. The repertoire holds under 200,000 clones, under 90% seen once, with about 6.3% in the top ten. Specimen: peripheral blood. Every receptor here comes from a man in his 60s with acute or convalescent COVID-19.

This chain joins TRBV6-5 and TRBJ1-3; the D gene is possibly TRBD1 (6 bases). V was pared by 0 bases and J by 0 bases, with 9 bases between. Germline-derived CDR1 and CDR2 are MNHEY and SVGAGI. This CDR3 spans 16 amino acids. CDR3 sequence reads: CASSYSARGSGNTIYF. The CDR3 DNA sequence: TGTGCCAGCAGTTACTCGGCCAGGGGCTCTGGAAACACCATATATTTT.

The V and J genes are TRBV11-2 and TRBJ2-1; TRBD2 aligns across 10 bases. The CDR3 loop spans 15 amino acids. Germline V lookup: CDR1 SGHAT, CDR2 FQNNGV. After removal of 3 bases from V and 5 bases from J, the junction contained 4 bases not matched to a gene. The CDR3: CASSFLAGGHNEQFF. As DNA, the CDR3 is TGTGCCAGCAGCTTTTTAGCGGGGGGACACAATGAGCAGTTCTTC.

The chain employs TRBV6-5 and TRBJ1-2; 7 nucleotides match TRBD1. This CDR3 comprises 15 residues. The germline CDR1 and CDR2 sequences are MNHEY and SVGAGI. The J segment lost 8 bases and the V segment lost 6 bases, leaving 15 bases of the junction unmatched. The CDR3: CASSHRGPPSSGYTF. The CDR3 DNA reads TGTGCCAGCAGCCACAGGGGTCCCCCCTCTTCGGGCTACACCTTC.

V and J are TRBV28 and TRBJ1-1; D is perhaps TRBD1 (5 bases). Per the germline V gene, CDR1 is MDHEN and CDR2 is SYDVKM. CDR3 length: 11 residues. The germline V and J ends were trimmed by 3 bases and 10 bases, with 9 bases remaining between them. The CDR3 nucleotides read TGTGCCAGCAGTTTCAGGCAGGGAGCTTTCTTT. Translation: CASSFRQGAFF. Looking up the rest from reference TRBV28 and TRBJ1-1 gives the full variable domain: DVKVTQSSRYLVKRTGEKVFLECVQDMDHENMFWYRQDPGLGLRLIYFSYDVKMKEKGDIPEGYSVSREKKERFSLILESASTNQTSMYLCASSFRQGAFFGQGTRLTVV.

The CDR3 loop reads CASSFRQELGYTF. The CDR3 bases are TGTGCCAGCAGCTTCCGACAGGAACTCGGCTACACCTTC. The V gene is TRBV11-3, the J gene TRBJ1-2, with D possibly matching TRBD1 (6 bases). In germline, CDR1 is SGHNT, CDR2 YENEEA. Between the trimmed V and J ends, which lost 3 bases and 8 bases, there was a span of 13 bases. This CDR3 contains 13 residues.

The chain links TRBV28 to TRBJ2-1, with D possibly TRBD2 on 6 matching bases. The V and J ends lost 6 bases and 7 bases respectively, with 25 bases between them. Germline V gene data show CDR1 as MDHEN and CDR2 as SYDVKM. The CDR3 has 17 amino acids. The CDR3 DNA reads TGTGCCAGCAGACATTCCCAGGGTAGCGGCCTTACTAATGAGCAGTTCTTC. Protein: CASRHSQGSGLTNEQFF. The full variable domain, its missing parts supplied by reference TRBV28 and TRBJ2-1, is DVKVTQSSRYLVKRTGEKVFLECVQDMDHENMFWYRQDPGLGLRLIYFSYDVKMKEKGDIPEGYSVSREKKERFSLILESASTNQTSMYLCASRHSQGSGLTNEQFFGPGTRLTVL.

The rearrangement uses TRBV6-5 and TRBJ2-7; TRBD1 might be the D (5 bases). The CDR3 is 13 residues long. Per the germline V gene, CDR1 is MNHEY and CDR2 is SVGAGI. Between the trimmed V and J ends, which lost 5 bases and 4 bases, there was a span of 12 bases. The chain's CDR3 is CASSRTLSYEQYF. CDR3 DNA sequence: TGTGCCAGCAGTCGGACACTTTCTTACGAGCAGTACTTC.

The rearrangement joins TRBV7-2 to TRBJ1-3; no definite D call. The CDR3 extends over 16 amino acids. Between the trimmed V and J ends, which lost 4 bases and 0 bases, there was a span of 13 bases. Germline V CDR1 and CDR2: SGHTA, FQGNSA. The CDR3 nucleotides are TGTGCCAGCAGCTCCCGGTTGTTGCCCTCTGGAAACACCATATATTTT. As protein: CASSSRLLPSGNTIYF.

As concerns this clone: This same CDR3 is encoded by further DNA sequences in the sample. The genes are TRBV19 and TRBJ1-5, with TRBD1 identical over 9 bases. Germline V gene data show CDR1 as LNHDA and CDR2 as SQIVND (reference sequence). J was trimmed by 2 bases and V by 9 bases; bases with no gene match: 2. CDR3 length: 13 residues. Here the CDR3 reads CASRDRGNQPQHF. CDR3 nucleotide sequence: TGTGCCAGCCGGGACAGGGGCAATCAGCCCCAGCATTTT.

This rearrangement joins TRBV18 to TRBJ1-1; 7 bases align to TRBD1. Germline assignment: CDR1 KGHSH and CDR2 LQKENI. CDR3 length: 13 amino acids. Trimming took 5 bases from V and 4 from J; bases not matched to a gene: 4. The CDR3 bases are TGTGCCAGCTCATTTGACAGGGTCACTGAAGCTTTCTTT. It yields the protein CASSFDRVTEAFF.

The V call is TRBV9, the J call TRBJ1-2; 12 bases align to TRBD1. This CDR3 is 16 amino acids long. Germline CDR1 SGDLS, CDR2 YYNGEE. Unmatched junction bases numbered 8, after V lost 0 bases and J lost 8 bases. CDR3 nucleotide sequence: TGTGCCAGCAGCGTAGACGCCGGGACAGGGGGCGGAGGCTACACCTTC. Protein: CASSVDAGTGGGGYTF.

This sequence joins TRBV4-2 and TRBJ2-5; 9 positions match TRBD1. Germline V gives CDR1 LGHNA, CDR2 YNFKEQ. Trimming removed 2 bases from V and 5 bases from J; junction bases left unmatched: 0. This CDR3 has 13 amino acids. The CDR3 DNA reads TGTGCCAGCAGCCAAACAGGGGGCGAGACCCAGTACTTC. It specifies CASSQTGGETQYF.